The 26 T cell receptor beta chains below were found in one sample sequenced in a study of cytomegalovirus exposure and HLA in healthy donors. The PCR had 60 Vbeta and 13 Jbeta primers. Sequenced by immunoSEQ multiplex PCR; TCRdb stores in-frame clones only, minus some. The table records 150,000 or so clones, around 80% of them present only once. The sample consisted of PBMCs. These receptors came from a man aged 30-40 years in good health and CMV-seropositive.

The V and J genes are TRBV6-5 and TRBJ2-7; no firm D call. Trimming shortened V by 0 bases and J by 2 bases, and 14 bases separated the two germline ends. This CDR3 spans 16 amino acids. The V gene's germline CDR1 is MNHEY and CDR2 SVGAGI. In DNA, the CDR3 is TGTGCCAGCAGTTACTCGGGTCGGAACAGTCCCTACGAGCAGTACTTC. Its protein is CASSYSGRNSPYEQYF.

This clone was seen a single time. The CDR3 protein is CASSYGQGNQPQHF. CDR3 nucleotides: TGTGCCAGCAGTTACGGCCAGGGAAATCAGCCCCAGCATTTT. The chain couples TRBV6-5 to TRBJ1-5, with a possible D match to TRBD1 (5 bases). V was trimmed by 2 bases and J by 4 bases, leaving 9 bases between them. The CDR3 totals 14 residues. Germline CDR1 is MNHEY and CDR2 is SVGAGI.

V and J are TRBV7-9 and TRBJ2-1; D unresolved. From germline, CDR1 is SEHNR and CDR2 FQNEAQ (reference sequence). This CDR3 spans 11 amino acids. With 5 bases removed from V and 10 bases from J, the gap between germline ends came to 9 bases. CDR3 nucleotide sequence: TGTGCCAGCAGCATTAGTTGGGAGCAGTTCTTC. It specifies CASSISWEQFF. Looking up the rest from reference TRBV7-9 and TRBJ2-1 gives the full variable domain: DTGVSQNPRHKITKRGQNVTFRCDPISEHNRLYWYRQTLGQGPEFLTYFQNEAQLEKSRLLSDRFSAERPKGSFSTLEIQRTEQGDSAMYLCASSISWEQFFGPGTRLTVL.

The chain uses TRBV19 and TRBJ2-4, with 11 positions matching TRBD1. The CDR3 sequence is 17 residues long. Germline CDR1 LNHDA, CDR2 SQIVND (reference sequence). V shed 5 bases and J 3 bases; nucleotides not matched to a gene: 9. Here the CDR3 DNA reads TGTGCCAGTAGTTCCGGGACAGGGGGTTGGAACAAAAACATTCAGTACTTC. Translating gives CASSSGTGGWNKNIQYF.

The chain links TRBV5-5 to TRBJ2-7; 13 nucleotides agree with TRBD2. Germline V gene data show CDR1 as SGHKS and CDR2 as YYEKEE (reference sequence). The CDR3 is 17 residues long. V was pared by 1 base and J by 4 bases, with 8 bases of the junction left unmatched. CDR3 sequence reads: CASSLSLAGGPGYEQYF. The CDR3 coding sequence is TGTGCCAGCAGCTTGTCACTAGCGGGAGGGCCAGGGTACGAGCAGTACTTC. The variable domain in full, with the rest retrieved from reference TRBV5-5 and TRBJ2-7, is DAGVTQSPTHLIKTRGQQVTLRCSPISGHKSVSWYQQVLGQGPQFIFQYYEKEERGRGNFPDRFSARQFPNYSSELNVNALLLGDSALYLCASSLSLAGGPGYEQYFGPGTRLTVT.

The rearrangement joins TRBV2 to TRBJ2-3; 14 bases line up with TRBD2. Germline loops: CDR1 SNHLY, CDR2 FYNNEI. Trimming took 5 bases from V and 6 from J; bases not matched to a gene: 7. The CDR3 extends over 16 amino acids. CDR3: CASSLGLAGDGDTQYF. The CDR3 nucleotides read TGTGCCAGCAGTTTGGGACTAGCGGGAGACGGGGATACGCAGTATTTT.

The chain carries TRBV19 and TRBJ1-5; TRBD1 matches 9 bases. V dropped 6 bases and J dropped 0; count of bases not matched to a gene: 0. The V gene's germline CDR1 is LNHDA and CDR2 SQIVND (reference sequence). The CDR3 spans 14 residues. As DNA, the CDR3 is TGTGCCAGTAGGACAGGGGGTAGCAATCAGCCCCAGCATTTT. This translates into CASRTGGSNQPQHF.

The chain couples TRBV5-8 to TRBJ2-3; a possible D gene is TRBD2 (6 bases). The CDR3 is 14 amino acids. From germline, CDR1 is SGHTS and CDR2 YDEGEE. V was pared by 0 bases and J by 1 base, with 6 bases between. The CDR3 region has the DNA TGTGCCAGCAGCTTGGCTAGCGGCACAGATACGCAGTATTTT. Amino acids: CASSLASGTDTQYF.

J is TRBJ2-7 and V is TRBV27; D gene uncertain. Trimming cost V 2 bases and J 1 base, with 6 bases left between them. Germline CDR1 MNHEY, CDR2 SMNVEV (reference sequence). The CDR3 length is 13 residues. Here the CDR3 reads CASSLAVSYEQYF. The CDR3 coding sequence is TGTGCCAGCAGTTTAGCAGTATCCTACGAGCAGTACTTC.

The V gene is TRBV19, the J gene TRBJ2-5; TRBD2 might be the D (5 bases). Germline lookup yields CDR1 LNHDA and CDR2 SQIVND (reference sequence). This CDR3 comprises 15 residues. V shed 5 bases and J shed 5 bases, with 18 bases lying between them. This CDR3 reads CASSPRGAIEETQYF. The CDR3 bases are TGTGCCAGTAGTCCCCGGGGAGCAATAGAGGAGACCCAGTACTTC.

CDR3 protein: CASSFPSGEAFF. The CDR3 region has the DNA TGCGCCAGCAGCTTCCCATCGGGTGAAGCTTTCTTT. This chain uses TRBV4-1 with TRBJ1-1, with D uncertain. Trimming took off 5 bases at V and 7 bases at J, with 11 bases between the two ends. Germline loops: CDR1 MGHRA, CDR2 YSYEKL. CDR3 length: 12 residues.

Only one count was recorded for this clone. The CDR3 coding sequence is TGCGCCAGCAGTAGCGGGATCTACGAGCAGTACTTC. Translation gives CASSSGIYEQYF. This chain joins TRBV5-1 and TRBJ2-7; 8 bases align to TRBD2. The J segment lost 3 bases and the V segment lost 5 bases, leaving 1 base of the junction unmatched. CDR3 length: 12 amino acids. Germline V gene lookup returns CDR1 SGHRS and CDR2 YFSETQ.

The CDR3 nucleotides read TGTGCCAGCAGTTCCACAGGGTATGGCTACACCTTC. Protein: CASSSTGYGYTF. V usage is TRBV2 and J usage is TRBJ1-2, with D possibly being TRBD1 (6 bases). The V and J ends lost 5 bases and 5 bases respectively, with 9 bases between them. This CDR3 contains 12 residues. Germline assignment: CDR1 SNHLY and CDR2 FYNNEI.

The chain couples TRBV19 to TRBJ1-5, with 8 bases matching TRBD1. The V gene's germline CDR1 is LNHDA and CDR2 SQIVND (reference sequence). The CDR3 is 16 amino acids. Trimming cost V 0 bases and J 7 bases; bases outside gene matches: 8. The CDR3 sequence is CASSIDSQGARQPQHF. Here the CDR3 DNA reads TGTGCCAGTAGTATAGACTCCCAGGGGGCGAGGCAGCCCCAGCATTTT.

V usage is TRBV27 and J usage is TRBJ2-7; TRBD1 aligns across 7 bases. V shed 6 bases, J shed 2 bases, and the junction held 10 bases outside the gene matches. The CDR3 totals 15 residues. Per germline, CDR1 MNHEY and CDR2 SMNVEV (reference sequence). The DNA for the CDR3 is TGTGCCAGCAGGGCCTTCCCGGGACAGCCCTACGAGCAGTACTTC. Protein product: CASRAFPGQPYEQYF.

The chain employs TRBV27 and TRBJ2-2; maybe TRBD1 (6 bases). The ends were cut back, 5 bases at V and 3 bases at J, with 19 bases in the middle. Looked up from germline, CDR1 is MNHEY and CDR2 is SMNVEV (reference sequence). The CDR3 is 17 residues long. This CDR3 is CASSTYSQGTDTGELFF. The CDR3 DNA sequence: TGTGCCAGCAGTACCTACTCCCAGGGGACGGACACCGGGGAGCTGTTTTTT.

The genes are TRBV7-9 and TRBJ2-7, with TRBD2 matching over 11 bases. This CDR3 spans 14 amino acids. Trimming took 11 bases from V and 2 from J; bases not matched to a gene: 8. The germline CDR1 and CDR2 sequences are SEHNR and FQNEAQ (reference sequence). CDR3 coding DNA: TGTGCCGGGGGTAGCGGGGGGGCCACCTACGAGCAGTACTTC. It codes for CAGGSGGATYEQYF. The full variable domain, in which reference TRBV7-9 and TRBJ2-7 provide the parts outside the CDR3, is DTGVSQNPRHKITKRGQNVTFRCDPISEHNRLYWYRQTLGQGPEFLTYFQNEAQLEKSRLLSDRFSAERPKGSFSTLEIQRTEQGDSAMYLCAGGSGGATYEQYFGPGTRLTVT.

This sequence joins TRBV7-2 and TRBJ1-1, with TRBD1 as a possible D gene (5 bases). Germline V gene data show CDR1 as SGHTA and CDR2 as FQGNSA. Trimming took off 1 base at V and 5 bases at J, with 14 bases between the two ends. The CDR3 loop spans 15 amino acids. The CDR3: CASSLGSGGVTEAFF. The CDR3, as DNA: TGTGCCAGCAGCTTAGGGTCCGGGGGAGTTACTGAAGCTTTCTTT.

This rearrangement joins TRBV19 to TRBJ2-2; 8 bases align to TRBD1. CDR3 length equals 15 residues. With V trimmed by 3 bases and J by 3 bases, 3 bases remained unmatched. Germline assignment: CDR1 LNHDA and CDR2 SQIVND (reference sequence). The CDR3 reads CASSILDRDTGELFF. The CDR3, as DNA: TGTGCCAGTAGTATCTTGGACAGGGACACCGGGGAGCTGTTTTTT.

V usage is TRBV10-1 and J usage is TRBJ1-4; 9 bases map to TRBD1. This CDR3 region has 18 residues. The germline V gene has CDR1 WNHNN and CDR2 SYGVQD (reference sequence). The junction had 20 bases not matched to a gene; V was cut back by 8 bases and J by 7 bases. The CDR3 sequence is CASGLTGTGWSWSEKLFF. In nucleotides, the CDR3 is TGCGCCAGCGGTTTGACCGGGACAGGGTGGTCATGGTCTGAAAAACTGTTTTTT.

This CDR3 is CASVQGETQYF. The CDR3 DNA is TGTGCCAGCGTGCAGGGTGAGACCCAGTACTTC. The rearrangement uses TRBV2 and TRBJ2-5, with a possible D match to TRBD1 (5 bases). Germline loops: CDR1 SNHLY, CDR2 FYNNEI. Trimming shortened V by 8 bases and J by 5 bases, and 9 bases separated the two germline ends. There are 11 residues in the CDR3. Combining the CDR3 with reference TRBV2 and TRBJ2-5 gives the whole variable domain EPEVTQTPSHQVTQMGQEVILRCVPISNHLYFYWYRQILGQKVEFLVSFYNNEISEKSEIFDDQFSVERPDGSNFTLKIRSTKLEDSAMYFCASVQGETQYFGPGTRLLVL.

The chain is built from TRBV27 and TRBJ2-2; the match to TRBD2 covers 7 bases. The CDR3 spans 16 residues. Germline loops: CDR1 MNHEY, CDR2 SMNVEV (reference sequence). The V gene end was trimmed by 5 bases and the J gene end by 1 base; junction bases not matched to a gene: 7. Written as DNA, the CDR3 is TGTGCCAGCAGTGCTCTCGGGACTAAGAACACCGGGGAGCTGTTTTTT. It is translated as CASSALGTKNTGELFF.

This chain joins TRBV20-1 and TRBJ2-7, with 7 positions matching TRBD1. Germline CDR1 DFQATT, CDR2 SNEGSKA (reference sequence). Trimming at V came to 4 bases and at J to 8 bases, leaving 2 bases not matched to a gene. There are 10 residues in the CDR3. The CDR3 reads CSAKGAKQYF. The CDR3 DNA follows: TGCAGTGCTAAGGGGGCGAAGCAGTACTTC.

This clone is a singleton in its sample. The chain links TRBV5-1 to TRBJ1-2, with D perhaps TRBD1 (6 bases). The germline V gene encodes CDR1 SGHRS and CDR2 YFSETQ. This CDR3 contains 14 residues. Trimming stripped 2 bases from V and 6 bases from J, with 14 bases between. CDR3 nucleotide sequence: TGCGCCAGCAGCTTTCGGGGGGGCTGGGATGGCTACACCTTC. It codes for CASSFRGGWDGYTF. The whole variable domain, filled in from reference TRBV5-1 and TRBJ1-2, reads KAGVTQTPRYLIKTRGQQVTLSCSPISGHRSVSWYQQTPGQGLQFLFEYFSETQRNKGNFPGRFSGRQFSNSRSEMNVSTLELGDSALYLCASSFRGGWDGYTFGSGTRLTVV.

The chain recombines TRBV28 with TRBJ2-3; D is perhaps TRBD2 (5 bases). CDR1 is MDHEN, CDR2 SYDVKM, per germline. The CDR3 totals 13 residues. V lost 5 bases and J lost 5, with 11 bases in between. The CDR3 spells CASSAPRGDTQYF. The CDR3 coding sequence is TGTGCCAGCAGTGCCCCCCGGGGAGATACGCAGTATTTT. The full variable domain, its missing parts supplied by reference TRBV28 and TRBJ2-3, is DVKVTQSSRYLVKRTGEKVFLECVQDMDHENMFWYRQDPGLGLRLIYFSYDVKMKEKGDIPEGYSVSREKKERFSLILESASTNQTSMYLCASSAPRGDTQYFGPGTRLTVL.

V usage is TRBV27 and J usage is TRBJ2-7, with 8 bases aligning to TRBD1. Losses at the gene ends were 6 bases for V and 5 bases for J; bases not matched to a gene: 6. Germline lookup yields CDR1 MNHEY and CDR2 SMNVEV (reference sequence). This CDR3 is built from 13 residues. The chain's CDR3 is CASSPDRANEQYF. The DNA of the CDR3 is TGTGCCAGCAGCCCGGACAGGGCGAACGAGCAGTACTTC.